This entry lists 4 T cell receptor beta chains sequenced from one sample in a study of low-dose radiotherapy and immunotherapy resistance in tumors. Time point given: before trial treatment. TRAV- and TRBV-specific primers were used for first-strand cDNA, which covered alpha and beta chains. TCR amplification used 20 to 25 PCR cycles, a constant-region primer and a V-primer adapter. One entry per CDR3 protein, called by TCRdb with MiXCR from the reads. The top ten hold approximately 0.98% of the sample, which has 80,000 to 95,000 distinct CDR3 sequences, 8% to 10% seen once. The material was PBMCs, obtained before treatment. The receptors were gathered from a male donor with prostate cancer.

The chain joins TRBV3-1 to TRBJ2-5, with TRBD1 matching over 10 bases. With 2 bases clipped from V and 4 bases from J, the junction kept 7 bases outside the gene matches. The germline gives CDR1 LGHDT, CDR2 YNNKEL (reference sequence). The CDR3 is made up of 16 amino acids. In nucleotides, the CDR3 is TGTGCCAGCAGCCAAAACGGACAGGGGGTCGGAGAGACCCAGTACTTC. Translating gives CASSQNGQGVGETQYF.

This clonotype was seen ten or more times. The chain has TRBV13 and TRBJ1-4; D might be TRBD1 (6 bases). This CDR3 region has 16 residues. Germline CDR1 PRHDT, CDR2 FYEKMQ (reference sequence). V gave up 5 bases and J gave up 7 bases, with 20 bases separating them. For the CDR3, the DNA is TGTGCCAGCAGCCGTAAAAACGACAGGATGGGTGAAAAACTGTTTTTT. It encodes CASSRKNDRMGEKLFF. The variable domain in full, completed from reference TRBV13 and TRBJ1-4, reads AAGVIQSPRHLIKEKRETATLKCYPIPRHDTVYWYQQGPGQDPQFLISFYEKMQSDKGSIPDRFSAQQFSDYHSELNMSSLELGDSALYFCASSRKNDRMGEKLFFGSGTQLSVL.

In this sample, this clonotype turned up a few times. The chain employs TRBV27 and TRBJ2-1; 7 nucleotides align to TRBD2. J was trimmed by 9 bases and V by 8 bases; bases with no gene match: 7. Germline CDR1 reads MNHEY; CDR2 reads SMNVEV (reference sequence). The CDR3 consists of 12 residues. Here the CDR3 reads CASGGGWGEQFF. Written as DNA, the CDR3 is TGTGCCAGCGGGGGGGGGTGGGGTGAGCAGTTCTTC.

In this sample, this clonotype turned up many times. This sequence joins TRBV29-1 and TRBJ1-1; TRBD1 agrees at 7 bases. The CDR3 covers 14 residues. From germline, CDR1 is SQVTM and CDR2 ANQGSEA. V gave up 4 bases and J gave up 5 bases; unmatched junction bases: 10. Here the CDR3 reads CSVGPTGRGTEAFF. CDR3 coding DNA: TGCAGCGTTGGGCCGACAGGGAGGGGGACTGAAGCTTTCTTT. Full variable domain (missing parts from reference TRBV29-1 and TRBJ1-1): SAVISQKPSRDICQRGTSLTIQCQVDSQVTMMFWYRQQPGQSLTLIATANQGSEATYESGFVIDKFPISRPNLTFSTLTVSNMSPEDSSIYLCSVGPTGRGTEAFFGQGTRLTVV.